One and the same sample provided the 27 T cell receptor beta chains below, sequenced in a study of blood T cell repertoires in COVID-19. Sequencing used immunoSEQ multiplex PCR; TCRdb keeps in-frame clones, though not all of them. The data contain 400,000 to 550,000 clones, 87% of them singletons. Sequencing used PBMCs or T cells enriched from blood (not recorded which). Receptors originate from a woman under 30 with acute COVID-19.

V is TRBV27 and J is TRBJ1-5; 7 bases line up with TRBD1. Germline values: CDR1 MNHEY, CDR2 SMNVEV (reference sequence). This CDR3 spans 15 amino acids. After removal of 7 bases from V and 2 bases from J, the junction contained 8 bases not matched to a gene. The CDR3 loop reads CASKGAIGGNQPQHF. Here the CDR3 DNA reads TGTGCCAGCAAGGGGGCAATTGGGGGCAATCAGCCCCAGCATTTT.

This chain joins TRBV3-1 (or the pseudogene TRBV3-2) and TRBJ2-1; 12 positions match TRBD2. Germline CDR1 LGHDT, CDR2 YNNKEL (reference sequence). The CDR3 covers 16 residues. V dropped 4 bases and J dropped 8; count of bases not matched to a gene: 9. CDR3 region: CASSLIGLAGRDEQFF. The DNA for the CDR3 is TGTGCCAGCAGCCTAATAGGACTAGCGGGACGCGATGAGCAGTTCTTC.

The chain combines TRBV7-6 with TRBJ1-3, with D uncertain. There are 16 residues in the CDR3. V dropped 5 bases and J dropped 0 bases, with 14 bases sitting between them. From germline, CDR1 is SGHVS and CDR2 FNYEAQ. The DNA of the CDR3 is TGTGCCAGCAGCGTAAGCGTCGGAGCCTCTGGAAACACCATATATTTT. Its translation: CASSVSVGASGNTIYF.

This sequence joins TRBV15 and TRBJ1-5; D is perhaps TRBD1 (6 bases). CDR1 and CDR2 from the germline V gene are LNHNV and YYDKDF (reference sequence). The CDR3 consists of 15 residues. V was pared by 1 base and J by 6 bases, with 13 bases between. CDR3: CATSRGPRGGQPQHF. For the CDR3, the DNA is TGTGCCACCAGCAGAGGTCCCAGGGGTGGTCAGCCCCAGCATTTT. Together with reference TRBV15 and TRBJ1-5, the CDR3 gives the full variable domain: DAMVIQNPRYQVTQFGKPVTLSCSQTLNHNVMYWYQQKSSQAPKLLFHYYDKDFNNEADTPDNFQSRRPNTSFCFLDIRSPGLGDTAMYLCATSRGPRGGQPQHFGDGTRLSIL.

The chain employs TRBV7-2 and TRBJ2-1; 8 bases fit TRBD2. CDR1 is SGHTA, CDR2 FQGNSA, per germline. This CDR3 contains 16 residues. Losses at the gene ends were 5 bases for V and 2 bases for J; bases not matched to a gene: 8. CDR3 DNA sequence: TGTGCCAGCAGCAAAACCGGGACTAGTCCCTACAATGAGCAGTTCTTC. Protein product: CASSKTGTSPYNEQFF.

The chain carries TRBV9 and TRBJ2-7; 9 nucleotides match TRBD1. Germline V gives CDR1 SGDLS, CDR2 YYNGEE. There are 16 residues in the CDR3. The V segment lost 0 bases and the J segment 3 bases; nucleotides outside the gene matches: 7. CDR3 in amino acids: CASSVGRDRVVYEQYF. The CDR3 DNA follows: TGTGCCAGCAGCGTAGGCCGGGACAGGGTGGTCTACGAGCAGTACTTC.

J is TRBJ2-7 and V is TRBV11-2; TRBD2 is a possible D gene (6 bases). CDR1 and CDR2 from the germline V gene are SGHAT and FQNNGV. The CDR3 extends over 14 amino acids. The ends were cut back, 0 bases at V and 2 bases at J, with 8 bases in the middle. In DNA, the CDR3 is TGTGCCAGCAGCTTAGATAGCGGAACCTACGAGCAGTACTTC. This sequence encodes CASSLDSGTYEQYF.

This clone was counted once. V usage is TRBV2 and J usage is TRBJ2-1, with TRBD1 as a possible D gene (6 bases). The ends were cut back, 7 bases at V and 5 bases at J, with 15 bases in the middle. CDR1 is SNHLY, CDR2 FYNNEI, per germline. CDR3 size: 14 residues. The CDR3, as DNA: TGTGCCAGCACCTTCCAGGGGCGGAACAATGAGCAGTTCTTC. Translated: CASTFQGRNNEQFF.

The V and J genes are TRBV7-6 and TRBJ1-1; the D is unclear. Germline V CDR1 and CDR2: SGHVS, FNYEAQ. The ends were cut back, 2 bases at V and 6 bases at J, with 16 bases in the middle. The CDR3 is made up of 15 amino acids. This chain's CDR3 is CASSLRGEVIAEAFF. The CDR3 DNA reads TGTGCCAGCAGCTTACGCGGGGAAGTTATCGCTGAAGCTTTCTTT.

This chain connects TRBV25-1 to TRBJ2-3, with 10 nucleotides matching TRBD1. CDR1 and CDR2 (germline): MGHDK, SYGVNS. The V gene end was trimmed by 8 bases and the J gene end by 5 bases; junction bases not matched to a gene: 13. The CDR3 contains 16 residues. The CDR3 protein is CASGMRGTGVGDTQYF. CDR3 nucleotide sequence: TGTGCCAGCGGCATGAGGGGGACAGGGGTGGGAGATACGCAGTATTTT. The variable domain in full, with the rest retrieved from reference TRBV25-1 and TRBJ2-3, is EADIYQTPRYLVIGTGKKITLECSQTMGHDKMYWYQQDPGMELHLIHYSYGVNSTEKGDLSSESTVSRIRTEHFPLTLESARPSHTSQYLCASGMRGTGVGDTQYFGPGTRLTVL.

This clone showed up just a few times. The gene calls are TRBV5-4 and TRBJ2-3, with 8 bases fitting TRBD2. Germline CDR1 and CDR2: SGHNT and YYREEE (reference sequence). This CDR3 is 15 amino acids long. Losses at the gene ends were 3 bases for V and 4 bases for J; bases not matched to a gene: 7. CDR3 amino acids: CASSSTGGASDTQYF. The CDR3 region has the DNA TGTGCCAGCAGCTCTACCGGGGGGGCGTCAGATACGCAGTATTTT.

This sequence joins TRBV28 and TRBJ2-1; 10 nucleotides agree with TRBD1. Germline V gene lookup returns CDR1 MDHEN and CDR2 SYDVKM. This CDR3 contains 15 residues. J lost 5 bases, V lost 1 base, and 2 bases had no gene match. CDR3 in amino acids: CASSLLDRGNNEQFF. The DNA for the CDR3 is TGTGCCAGCAGTTTATTGGACAGGGGGAACAATGAGCAGTTCTTC.

V and J are TRBV10-2 and TRBJ2-4; TRBD1 matches 7 bases. Losses at the gene ends were 6 bases for V and 3 bases for J; bases not matched to a gene: 14. This CDR3 spans 17 amino acids. In germline, CDR1 is WSHSY, CDR2 SAAADI. CDR3 region: CASRPGTATYGKNIQYF. The DNA for the CDR3 is TGCGCCAGCAGACCCGGGACAGCAACGTATGGCAAAAACATTCAGTACTTC.

The chain employs TRBV5-4 and TRBJ2-7; 8 bases agree with TRBD2. CDR1 is SGHNT, CDR2 YYREEE, per germline (reference sequence). The V segment lost 4 bases and the J segment 0 bases; nucleotides outside the gene matches: 3. The CDR3 runs to 14 residues. CDR3 nucleotides: TGTGCCAGCAGCGGACGGGGGGGCTCCTACGAGCAGTACTTC. Protein product: CASSGRGGSYEQYF.

The chain is built from TRBV6-5 and TRBJ2-5, with 12 bases matching TRBD2. Losses at the gene ends were 6 bases for V and 4 bases for J; bases not matched to a gene: 6. Looked up from germline, CDR1 is MNHEY and CDR2 is SVGAGI. The CDR3 has 15 amino acids. Here the CDR3 reads CASRQLAGGAETQYF. The DNA of the CDR3 is TGTGCCAGCAGGCAGCTAGCGGGGGGGGCAGAGACCCAGTACTTC.

J is TRBJ2-7 and V is TRBV18; 8 nucleotides line up with TRBD2. This CDR3 has 15 residues. Germline lookup yields CDR1 KGHSH and CDR2 LQKENI. With V trimmed by 4 bases and J by 7 bases, 12 bases remained unmatched. The DNA of the CDR3 is TGTGCCAGCTCACTGACCCTCACTAGCGGTGAGGAGCAGTACTTC. As protein: CASSLTLTSGEEQYF.

The gene calls are TRBV6-5 and TRBJ2-7; TRBD1 matches at 8 bases. This CDR3 is 14 amino acids long. Trimming removed 10 bases from V and 3 bases from J; junction bases left unmatched: 11. The germline V gene encodes CDR1 MNHEY and CDR2 SVGAGI. CDR3 sequence: CATGDTGGIYEQYF. CDR3 DNA: TGTGCCACTGGGGATACAGGGGGGATCTACGAGCAGTACTTC.

V is TRBV6-5 and J is TRBJ2-7; TRBD1 aligns across 9 bases. Germline lookup yields CDR1 MNHEY and CDR2 SVGAGI. This CDR3 is built from 13 residues. V shed 6 bases, J shed 7 bases, and the junction held 7 bases outside the gene matches. The DNA for the CDR3 is TGTGCCAGCAGGTACAGGGGGACAGGGGAGCAGTACTTC. Residues: CASRYRGTGEQYF.

The V gene is TRBV11-3, the J gene TRBJ2-5; TRBD2 agrees at 11 bases. The V gene's germline CDR1 is SGHNT and CDR2 YENEEA. This CDR3 is 15 amino acids long. J lost 3 bases, V lost 5 bases, and 5 bases had no gene match. The CDR3: CASSPGLAAKETQYF. The CDR3 DNA sequence: TGTGCCAGCAGCCCGGGACTAGCGGCAAAAGAGACCCAGTACTTC.

The chain links TRBV13 to TRBJ2-3, with TRBD2 matching over 8 bases. The CDR3 covers 16 residues. V shed 4 bases, J shed 2 bases, and the junction held 8 bases outside the gene matches. Germline CDR1 is PRHDT and CDR2 is FYEKMQ (reference sequence). DNA for the CDR3: TGTGCCAGCAGCTCGGAGCGGGGGCAGAACACAGATACGCAGTATTTT. As protein: CASSSERGQNTDTQYF.

The chain recombines TRBV4-1 with TRBJ2-7; 7 bases are a match to TRBD1. Germline V gene data show CDR1 as MGHRA and CDR2 as YSYEKL. After removal of 5 bases from V and 3 bases from J, the junction contained 7 bases not matched to a gene. This CDR3 spans 14 amino acids. For the CDR3, the DNA is TGCGCCAGCAGCTCCCGGGACAGATTCTACGAGCAGTACTTC. Amino acid sequence: CASSSRDRFYEQYF.

This clone was detected once. CDR3 residues: CASSLGLAGVFSTDTQYF. The CDR3 DNA reads TGTGCCAGCAGCTTGGGACTAGCGGGAGTGTTTAGCACAGATACGCAGTATTTT. This rearrangement joins TRBV7-7 to TRBJ2-3; 14 bases match TRBD2. Germline assignment: CDR1 SSHAT and CDR2 FNYEAQ (reference sequence). The CDR3 is made up of 18 amino acids. The V segment lost 3 bases and the J segment 0 bases; nucleotides outside the gene matches: 5.

V gene TRBV16 combines with J gene TRBJ2-7, with 10 bases fitting TRBD2. The V segment lost 0 bases and the J segment 0 bases; nucleotides outside the gene matches: 5. CDR1 is KGHSY and CDR2 is FQNENV in the germline V gene. The CDR3 has 17 residues. The CDR3 loop is CASSQSALAGSSYEQYF. Written as DNA, the CDR3 is TGTGCCAGCAGCCAATCGGCACTAGCGGGAAGCTCCTACGAGCAGTACTTC. Based on the CDR3 plus reference TRBV16 and TRBJ2-7, the full variable domain is GEEVAQTPKHLVRGEGQKAKLYCAPIKGHSYVFWYQQVLKNEFKFLISFQNENVFDETGMPKERFSAKCLPNSPCSLEIQATKLEDSAVYFCASSQSALAGSSYEQYFGPGTRLTVT.

The CDR3 protein is CATSRGDRPHEQYF. The CDR3 DNA is TGTGCCACCAGCAGAGGAGACAGGCCCCACGAGCAGTACTTC. The chain employs TRBV15 and TRBJ2-7; tentatively, D is TRBD1 (6 bases). CDR1 LNHNV and CDR2 YYDKDF come from the germline V gene (reference sequence). V lost 1 base, J lost 5 bases, and 12 bases lay in between. CDR3 length equals 14 residues.

The rearrangement links TRBV6-2 or TRBV6-3 to TRBJ1-5; D unresolved. V lost 0 bases and J 6 bases, leaving 12 bases between the germline ends. The CDR3 runs 15 residues. In germline, CDR1 is MNHEY, CDR2 SVGEGT. DNA of the CDR3: TGTGCCAGCAGTTACTCGTTCAGGCTGGGTCAGCCCCAGCATTTT. Translating gives CASSYSFRLGQPQHF.

A word on this clone: Germline is not matched at one junction end, which may reflect a read error. The sample contains more than one DNA sequence encoding this CDR3. The chain is built from TRBV5-6 and TRBJ2-4, with 7 bases identical to TRBD1. Germline loops: CDR1 SGHDT, CDR2 YYEEEE. The CDR3 runs 14 residues. CDR3 residues: CASSLGQSVNIQYF. CDR3 sequence (DNA): TGCGCCAGCAGCTTGGGACAGTCCGTAAACATTCAGTACTTC.

The chain uses TRBV5-6 and TRBJ2-3, with D hard to call. The CDR3 is made up of 13 amino acids. Trimming took 0 bases from V and 3 from J, leaving 5 bases between them. Germline V gene data show CDR1 as SGHDT and CDR2 as YYEEEE. CDR3 bases: TGTGCCAGCAGCTTGGCAGAAACAGATACGCAGTATTTT. Protein: CASSLAETDTQYF.